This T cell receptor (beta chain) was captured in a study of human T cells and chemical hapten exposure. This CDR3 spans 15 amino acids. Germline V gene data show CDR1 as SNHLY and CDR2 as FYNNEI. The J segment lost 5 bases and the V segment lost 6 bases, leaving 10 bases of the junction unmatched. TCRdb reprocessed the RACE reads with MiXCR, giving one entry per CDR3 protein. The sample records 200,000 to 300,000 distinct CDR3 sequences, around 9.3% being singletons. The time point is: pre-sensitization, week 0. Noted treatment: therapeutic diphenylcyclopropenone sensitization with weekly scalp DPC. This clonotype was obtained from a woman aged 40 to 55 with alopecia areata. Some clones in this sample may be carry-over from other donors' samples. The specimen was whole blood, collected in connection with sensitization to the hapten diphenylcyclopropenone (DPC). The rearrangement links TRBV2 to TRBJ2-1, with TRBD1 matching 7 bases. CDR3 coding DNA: TGTGCCAGCAGGGAGACCGGGACAGAGAACAATGAGCAGTTCTTC. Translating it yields CASRETGTENNEQFF.